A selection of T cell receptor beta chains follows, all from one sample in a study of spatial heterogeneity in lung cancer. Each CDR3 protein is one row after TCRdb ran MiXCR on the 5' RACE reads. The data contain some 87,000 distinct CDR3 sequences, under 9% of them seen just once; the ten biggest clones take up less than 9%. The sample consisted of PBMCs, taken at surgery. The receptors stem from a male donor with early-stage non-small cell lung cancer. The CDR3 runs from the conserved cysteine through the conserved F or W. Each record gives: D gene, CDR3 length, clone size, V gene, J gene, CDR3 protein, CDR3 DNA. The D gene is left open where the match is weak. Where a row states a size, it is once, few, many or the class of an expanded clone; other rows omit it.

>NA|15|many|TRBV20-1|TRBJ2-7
CSARDPGGSSYEQYF
TGCAGTGCTAGAGATCCAGGGGGGAGCTCCTACGAGCAGTACTTC
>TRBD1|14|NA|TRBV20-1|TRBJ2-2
CSARGRTGNGELFF
TGCAGTGCTAGAGGCCGGACAGGGAACGGGGAGCTGTTTTTT
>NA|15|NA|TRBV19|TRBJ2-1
CASSFIGHWDNEQFF
TGTGCCAGTAGTTTCATCGGACATTGGGACAATGAGCAGTTCTTC
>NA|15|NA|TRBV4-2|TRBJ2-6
CASSRGSTGANVLTF
TGTGCCAGCAGCCGAGGAAGTACTGGGGCCAACGTCCTGACTTTC
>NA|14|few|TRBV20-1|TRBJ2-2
CSASWGSESGELFF
TGCAGTGCTAGTTGGGGGAGCGAAAGCGGGGAGCTGTTTTTT
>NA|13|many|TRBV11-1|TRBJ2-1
CASSLGQHNEQFF
TGTGCCAGCAGCTTAGGACAGCACAATGAGCAGTTCTTC
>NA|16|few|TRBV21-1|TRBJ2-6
CASSQRRGTGANVLTF
TGTGCCAGCAGCCAGAGGCGGGGAACTGGGGCCAACGTCCTGACTTTC
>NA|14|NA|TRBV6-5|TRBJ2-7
CASSSGIDSYEQYF
TGTGCCAGCAGTTCCGGCATCGACTCCTACGAGCAGTACTTC
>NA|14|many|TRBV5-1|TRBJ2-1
CASSLFSSYNEQFF
TGCGCCAGCAGCCTGTTCAGCTCCTACAATGAGCAGTTCTTC
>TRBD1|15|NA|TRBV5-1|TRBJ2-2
CASSLDRGNTGELFF
TGCGCCAGCAGCTTAGACAGGGGGAACACCGGGGAGCTGTTTTTT
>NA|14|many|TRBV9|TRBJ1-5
CASSGQYSNQPQHF
TGTGCCAGCAGCGGACAGTATAGCAATCAGCCCCAGCATTTT
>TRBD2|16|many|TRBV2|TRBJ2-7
CASSYRTSGTGYEQYF
TGTGCCAGCAGTTACCGGACTAGCGGGACGGGTTACGAGCAGTACTTC
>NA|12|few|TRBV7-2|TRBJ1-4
CASSRHSEKLFF
TGTGCCAGCAGCCGCCATTCTGAAAAACTGTTTTTT
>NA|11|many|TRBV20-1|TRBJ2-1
CSATRTEGQFF
TGCAGTGCTACCAGGACGGAGGGGCAGTTCTTC
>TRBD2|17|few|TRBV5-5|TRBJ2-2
CASRSLAGEENTGELFF
TGTGCCAGCAGATCACTAGCGGGAGAGGAGAACACCGGGGAGCTGTTTTTT
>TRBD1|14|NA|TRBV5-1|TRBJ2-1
CASSPGTGRDEQFF
TGCGCCAGCAGCCCCGGGACAGGGCGGGATGAGCAGTTCTTC
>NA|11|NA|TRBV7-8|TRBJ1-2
CASGGGYGYTF
TGTGCCAGCGGAGGGGGATATGGCTACACCTTC
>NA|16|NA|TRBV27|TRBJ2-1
CASSLGAGASYNEQFF
TGTGCCAGCAGTTTAGGGGCGGGGGCCTCCTACAATGAGCAGTTCTTC
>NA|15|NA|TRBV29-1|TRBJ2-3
CSVEGLLGGTDTQYF
TGCAGCGTTGAGGGTCTTTTAGGGGGCACAGATACGCAGTATTTT
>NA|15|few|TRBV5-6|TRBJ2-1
CASSLGGLTYNEQFF
TGTGCCAGCAGCTTGGGGGGTTTAACTTACAATGAGCAGTTCTTC
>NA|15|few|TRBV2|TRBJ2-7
CASSESAGFSYEQYF
TGTGCCAGCAGTGAATCGGCGGGTTTCTCCTACGAGCAGTACTTC
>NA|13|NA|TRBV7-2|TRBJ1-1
CASSPEPEVRAFF
TGTGCCAGCAGCCCCGAACCGGAGGTGCGGGCTTTCTTT
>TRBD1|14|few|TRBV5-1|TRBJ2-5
CASSPETGGETQYF
TGCGCCAGCAGCCCGGAGACAGGGGGAGAGACCCAGTACTTC
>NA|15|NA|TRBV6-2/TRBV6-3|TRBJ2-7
CASSPLDRRESEQYF
TGTGCCAGCAGTCCACTGGACAGGCGGGAGAGCGAGCAGTACTTC
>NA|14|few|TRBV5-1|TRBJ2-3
CASSDQGRTDTQYF
TGCGCCAGCAGCGATCAGGGGAGGACAGATACGCAGTATTTT
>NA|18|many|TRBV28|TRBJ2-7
CASSDLNSRDPSSYEQYF
TGTGCCAGCAGTGACCTGAACTCCCGGGACCCGAGCTCCTACGAGCAGTACTTC
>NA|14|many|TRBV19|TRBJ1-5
CASSIYSSNQPQHF
TGTGCCAGTAGTATCTACAGTAGCAATCAGCCCCAGCATTTT
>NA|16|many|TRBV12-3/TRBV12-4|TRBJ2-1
CASSWGPSGPYNEQFF
TGTGCCAGCAGTTGGGGGCCTAGCGGTCCCTACAATGAGCAGTTCTTC
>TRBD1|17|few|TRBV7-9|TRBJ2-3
CASSLSARDRGSDTQYF
TGTGCCAGCAGCTTATCAGCTCGGGACAGGGGATCAGATACGCAGTATTTT
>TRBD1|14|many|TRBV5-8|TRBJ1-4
CASSRPTGGEKLFF
TGTGCCAGCAGCCGTCCCACAGGGGGCGAAAAACTGTTTTTT
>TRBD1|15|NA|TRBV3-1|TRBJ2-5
CASRRDRGYQETQYF
TGTGCCAGCAGGCGGGACAGGGGTTACCAAGAGACCCAGTACTTC
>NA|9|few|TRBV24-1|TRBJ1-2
CARWTDYTF
TGTGCCAGGTGGACGGACTACACCTTC
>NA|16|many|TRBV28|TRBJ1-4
CASSSSRHATNEKLFF
TGTGCCAGCAGTTCCTCCCGACACGCAACTAATGAAAAACTGTTTTTT
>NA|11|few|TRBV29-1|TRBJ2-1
CSVDRGGEQLF
TGCAGCGTTGACAGGGGTGGTGAGCAGCTCTTC
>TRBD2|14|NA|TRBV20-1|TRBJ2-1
CSAPGTSGSQEQFF
TGCAGTGCTCCCGGGACTAGCGGGAGTCAAGAGCAGTTCTTC
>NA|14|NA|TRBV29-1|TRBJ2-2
CSVEGTENTGELFF
TGCAGCGTTGAAGGGACAGAGAACACCGGGGAGCTGTTTTTT
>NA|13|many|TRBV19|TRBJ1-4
CASSLQGTEKLFF
TGTGCCAGTAGCTTACAGGGAACTGAAAAACTGTTTTTT
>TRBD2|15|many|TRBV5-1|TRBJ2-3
CASSLAGTSGDTQYF
TGCGCCAGCAGCTTGGCCGGGACTAGCGGTGATACGCAGTATTTT
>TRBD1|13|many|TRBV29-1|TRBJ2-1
CSVNQGDHNEQFF
TGCAGCGTAAATCAGGGGGACCACAATGAGCAGTTCTTC
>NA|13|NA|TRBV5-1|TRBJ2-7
CASSLDPNYEQYF
TGCGCCAGCAGCTTGGACCCAAACTACGAGCAGTACTTC
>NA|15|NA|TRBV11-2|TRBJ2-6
CASSPLRAGANVLTF
TGTGCCAGCAGCCCCTTAAGGGCTGGGGCCAACGTCCTGACTTTC
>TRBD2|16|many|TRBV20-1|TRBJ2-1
CSASAGGGSPYNEQFF
TGCAGTGCTAGCGCCGGGGGGGGTTCCCCCTACAATGAGCAGTTCTTC
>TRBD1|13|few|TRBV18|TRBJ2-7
CASSRAGGYEQYF
TGTGCCAGCTCACGGGCAGGGGGTTACGAGCAGTACTTC
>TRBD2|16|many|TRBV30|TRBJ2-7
CAWRLAGAPSSYEQYF
TGTGCCTGGAGACTAGCGGGGGCCCCGAGCTCCTACGAGCAGTACTTC
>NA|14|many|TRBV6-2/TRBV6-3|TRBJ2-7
CASSREGVTYEQYF
TGTGCCAGCAGTCGAGAAGGGGTAACCTACGAGCAGTACTTC
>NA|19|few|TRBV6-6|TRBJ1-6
CASTPGGDRRRSYNSPLHF
TGTGCCAGCACCCCCGGGGGAGATCGGCGCCGCTCCTATAATTCACCCCTCCACTTT
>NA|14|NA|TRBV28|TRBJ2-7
CASSSGRFPYEQYF
TGTGCCAGCAGTTCAGGGCGCTTTCCCTACGAGCAGTACTTC
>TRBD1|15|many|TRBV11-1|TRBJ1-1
CASSLRTGGNTEAFF
TGTGCCAGCAGCCTTCGGACAGGAGGTAACACTGAAGCTTTCTTT
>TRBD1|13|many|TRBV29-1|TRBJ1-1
CSVTGGLNTEAFF
TGCAGCGTCACAGGGGGCCTGAACACTGAAGCTTTCTTT
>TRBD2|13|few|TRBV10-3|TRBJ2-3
CALAAGGGDTQYF
TGTGCCCTCGCGGCGGGAGGAGGAGATACGCAGTATTTT
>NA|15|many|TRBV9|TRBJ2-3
CASSGGDRLTDTQYF
TGTGCCAGCAGTGGGGGGGACAGGCTCACAGATACGCAGTATTTT
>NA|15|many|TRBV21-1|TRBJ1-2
CASSGPTGNIYGYTF
TGTGCCAGCAGCGGCCCAACAGGGAATATCTATGGCTACACCTTC
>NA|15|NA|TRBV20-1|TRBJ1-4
CSAREGPTLEEKLFF
TGCAGTGCTAGGGAAGGACCGACGCTTGAGGAAAAACTGTTTTTT
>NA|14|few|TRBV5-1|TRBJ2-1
CASKRDSSYNEQFF
TGCGCCAGCAAGCGGGACAGCTCCTACAATGAGCAGTTCTTC
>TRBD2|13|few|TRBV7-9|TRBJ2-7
CASSHLAGDEQYF
TGTGCCAGCAGCCACCTAGCGGGCGACGAGCAGTACTTC
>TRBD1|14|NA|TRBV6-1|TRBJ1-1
CASSAGQLNTEAFF
TGTGCCAGCAGCGCGGGACAGTTGAACACTGAAGCTTTCTTT
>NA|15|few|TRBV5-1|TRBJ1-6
CASSPGQTYNSPLHF
TGCGCCAGCAGCCCAGGACAGACCTATAATTCACCCCTCCACTTT
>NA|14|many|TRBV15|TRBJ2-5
CATSQGQIQETQYF
TGTGCCACCAGCCAAGGACAGATCCAAGAGACCCAGTACTTC